This TCR beta chain was retrieved from a study of prognosis after radiotherapy for stage I lung cancer. This clonotype was detected a few times. The germline V gene encodes CDR1 SGHTA and CDR2 FQGTGA. The length of the CDR3 is 15 residues. With V trimmed by 5 bases and J by 10 bases, 13 bases remained unmatched. Two-round multiplex PCR, the amplification method, yielded TCR beta CDR3 from genomic DNA. Round one of PCR was performed, and it used primers specific to each TRBV and TRBJ gene. Via MiXCR, TCRdb re-called the multiplex PCR reads, giving one row per CDR3 protein. The data show more than 30,000 distinct CDR3 sequences, with about 30% seen just once and 25% to 35% held by the top ten.

The V and J genes are TRBV7-3 and TRBJ2-1; 8 bases align to TRBD2. The material sequenced was PBMCs, taken before or after stereotactic body radiation therapy (not recorded which). The receptor was derived from a donor over 45 with non-small cell lung cancer. The CDR3 region has the DNA TGTGCCAGCAGCCCCCAACTAGCGGCCGGAGGGGAGCAGTTCTTC. Protein sequence: CASSPQLAAGGEQFF.